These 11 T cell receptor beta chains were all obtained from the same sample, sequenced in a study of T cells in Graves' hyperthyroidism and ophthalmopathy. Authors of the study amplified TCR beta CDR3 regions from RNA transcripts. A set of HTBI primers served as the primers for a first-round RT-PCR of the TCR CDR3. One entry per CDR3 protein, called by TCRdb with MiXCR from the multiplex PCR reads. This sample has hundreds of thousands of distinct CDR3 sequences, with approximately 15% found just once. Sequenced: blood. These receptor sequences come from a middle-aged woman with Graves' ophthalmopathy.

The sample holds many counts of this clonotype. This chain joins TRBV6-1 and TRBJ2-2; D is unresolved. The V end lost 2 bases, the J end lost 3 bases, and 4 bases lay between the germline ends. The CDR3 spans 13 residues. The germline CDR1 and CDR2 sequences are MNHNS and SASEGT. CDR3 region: CASSEQYTGELFF. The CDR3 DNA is TGTGCCAGCAGTGAACAGTACACCGGGGAGCTGTTTTTT.

CDR3 in DNA: TGTGCCAGCAGTGATTTGGGACGCTACGAGCAGTACTTC. Its translation: CASSDLGRYEQYF. The rearrangement joins TRBV2 to TRBJ2-7, with D perhaps given as TRBD1 or TRBD2 (5 bases each). CDR1 is SNHLY and CDR2 is FYNNEI in the germline V gene. CDR3 length: 13 residues. The germline V and J ends were trimmed by 3 bases and 3 bases, with 9 bases remaining between them.

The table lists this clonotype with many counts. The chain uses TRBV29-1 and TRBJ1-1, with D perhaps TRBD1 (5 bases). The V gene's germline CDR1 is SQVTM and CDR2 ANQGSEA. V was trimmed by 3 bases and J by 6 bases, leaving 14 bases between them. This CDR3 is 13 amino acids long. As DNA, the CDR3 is TGCAGCGTTGAGGCTCCCGGGACGGCTGAAGCTTTCTTT. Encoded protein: CSVEAPGTAEAFF.

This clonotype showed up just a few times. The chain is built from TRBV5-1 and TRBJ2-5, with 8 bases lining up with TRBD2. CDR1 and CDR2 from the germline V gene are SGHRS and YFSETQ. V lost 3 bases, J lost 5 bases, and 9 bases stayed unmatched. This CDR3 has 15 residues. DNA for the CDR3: TGCGCCAGCAGCTCTAGCGGGTCAAAGGGGGAGACCCAGTACTTC. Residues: CASSSSGSKGETQYF.

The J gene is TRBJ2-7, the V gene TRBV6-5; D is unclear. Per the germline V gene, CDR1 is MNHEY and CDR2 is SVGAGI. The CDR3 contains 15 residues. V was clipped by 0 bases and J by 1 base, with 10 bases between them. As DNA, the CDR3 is TGTGCCAGCAGTTACTCTAACAGATTTTCCTACGAGCAGTACTTC. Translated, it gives CASSYSNRFSYEQYF.

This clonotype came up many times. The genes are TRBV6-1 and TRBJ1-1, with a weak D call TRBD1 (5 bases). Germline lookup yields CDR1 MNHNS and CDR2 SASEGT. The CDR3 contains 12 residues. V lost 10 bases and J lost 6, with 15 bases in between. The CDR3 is CATLGGTAEAFF. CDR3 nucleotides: TGTGCCACGCTGGGGGGAACGGCTGAAGCTTTCTTT.

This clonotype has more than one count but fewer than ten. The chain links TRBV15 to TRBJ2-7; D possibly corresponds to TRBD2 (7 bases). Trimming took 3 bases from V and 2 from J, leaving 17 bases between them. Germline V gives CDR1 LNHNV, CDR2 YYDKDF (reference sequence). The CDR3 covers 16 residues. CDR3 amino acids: CATSRGGGGIPYEQYF. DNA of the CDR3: TGTGCCACCAGCAGGGGAGGGGGAGGGATACCCTACGAGCAGTACTTC.

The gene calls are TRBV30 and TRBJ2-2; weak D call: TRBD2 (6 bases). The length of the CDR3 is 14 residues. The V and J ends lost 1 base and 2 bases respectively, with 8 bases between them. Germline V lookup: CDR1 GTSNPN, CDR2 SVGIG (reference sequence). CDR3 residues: CAWSAGLNTGELFF. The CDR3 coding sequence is TGTGCCTGGAGTGCGGGACTTAACACCGGGGAGCTGTTTTTT.

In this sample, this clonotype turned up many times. The CDR3 DNA reads as TGCGCCAGCAGCTTGGTTGGGGCAGCAAATCAGCCCCAGCATTTT. Translating it yields CASSLVGAANQPQHF. This sequence joins TRBV5-1 and TRBJ1-5, with D maybe TRBD1 (5 bases). There are 15 residues in the CDR3. Germline-derived CDR1 and CDR2 are SGHRS and YFSETQ. V was pared by 0 bases and J by 4 bases, with 11 bases between.

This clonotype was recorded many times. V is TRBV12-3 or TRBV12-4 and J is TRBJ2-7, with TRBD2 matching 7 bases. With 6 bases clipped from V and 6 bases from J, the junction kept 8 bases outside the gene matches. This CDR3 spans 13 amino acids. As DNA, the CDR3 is TGTGCCAGCAGGATGACTAGCAGCGCCGAGCAGTACTTC. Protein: CASRMTSSAEQYF.

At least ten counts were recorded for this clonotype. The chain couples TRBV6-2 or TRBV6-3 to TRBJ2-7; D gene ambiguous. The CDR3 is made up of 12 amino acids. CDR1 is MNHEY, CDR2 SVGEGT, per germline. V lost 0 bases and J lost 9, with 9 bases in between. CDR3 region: CASSYSTPGQYF. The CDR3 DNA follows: TGTGCCAGCAGTTACTCGACCCCCGGGCAGTACTTC.